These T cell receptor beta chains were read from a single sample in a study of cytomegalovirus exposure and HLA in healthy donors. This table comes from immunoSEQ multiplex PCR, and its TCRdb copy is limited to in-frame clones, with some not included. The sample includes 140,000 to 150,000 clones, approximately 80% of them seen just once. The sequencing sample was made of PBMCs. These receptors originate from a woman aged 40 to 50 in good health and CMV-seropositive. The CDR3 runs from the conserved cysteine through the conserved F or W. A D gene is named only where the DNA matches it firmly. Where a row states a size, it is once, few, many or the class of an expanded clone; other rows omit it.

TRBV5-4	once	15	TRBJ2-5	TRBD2	TGTGCCAGCAGTTACGACGGGGGAGGGTTAGAGACCCAGTACTTC	CASSYDGGGLETQYF
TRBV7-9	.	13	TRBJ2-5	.	TGTGCCAGCAGCTTAGGTGCAGTGGAGACCCAGTACTTC	CASSLGAVETQYF
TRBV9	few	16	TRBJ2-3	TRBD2	TGTGCCAGCAGCGTAGGGCTAGCGGGTCCCACAGATACGCAGTATTTT	CASSVGLAGPTDTQYF
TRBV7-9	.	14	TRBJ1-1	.	TGTGCCAGCAGCTTGGGGGCGCGAAACACTGAAGCTTTCTTT	CASSLGARNTEAFF
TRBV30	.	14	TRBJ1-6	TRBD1	TGTGCCTGGAGGCCACAGGGGGCAGTTTCACCCCTCCACTTT	CAWRPQGAVSPLHF
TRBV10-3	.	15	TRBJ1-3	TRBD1	TGTGCCATCAGTGCGGGACAGGTCTCTGGAAACACCATATATTTT	CAISAGQVSGNTIYF
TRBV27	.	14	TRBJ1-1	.	TGTGCCAGCAGTCGTGTGGGCTTGAACACTGAAGCTTTCTTT	CASSRVGLNTEAFF
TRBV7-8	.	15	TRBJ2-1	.	TGTGCCAGCAGCTTAGCGGTGAGTCCCGCGAATGAGCAGTTCTTC	CASSLAVSPANEQFF
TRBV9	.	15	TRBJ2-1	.	TGTGCCAGCAGCGTAGCAGGGTTGACCGACAATGAGCAGTTCTTC	CASSVAGLTDNEQFF
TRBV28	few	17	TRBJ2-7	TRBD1	TGTGCCAGCCGACAGGGGGCTAGGGTACAAAGGACCTACGAGCAGTACTTC	CASRQGARVQRTYEQYF
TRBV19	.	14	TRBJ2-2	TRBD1	TGTGCCAGTAGTGTGACAGGGGCCGCAAGAGTGCTGTTTTTT	CASSVTGAARVLFF
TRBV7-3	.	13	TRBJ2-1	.	TGTGCCAGCAGTCAGACATCGTACAATGAGCAGTTCTTC	CASSQTSYNEQFF
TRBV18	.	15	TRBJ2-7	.	TGTGCCAGCTCACCTGGCGGATCCGGGGTGTACGAGCAGTACTTC	CASSPGGSGVYEQYF
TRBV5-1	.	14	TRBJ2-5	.	TGCGCCAGCAGCGGAATTGGGAGTCAAGAGACCCAGTACTTC	CASSGIGSQETQYF
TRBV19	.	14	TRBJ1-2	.	TGTGCCAGTACGTGGGAGAACAGCCTCTATGGCTACACCTTC	CASTWENSLYGYTF
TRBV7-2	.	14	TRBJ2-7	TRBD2	TGTGCCAGCAGCTTAGTCGGGGGGAGAGACGAGCAGTACTTC	CASSLVGGRDEQYF
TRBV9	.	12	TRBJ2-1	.	TGTGCCAGCAGCGTAGGGCTAGCTAGGCAGTTCTTC	CASSVGLARQFF
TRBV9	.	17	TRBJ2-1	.	TGTGCCAGCAGCGTAGCTAATTCGGTGGGGAGGCACAATGAGCAGTTCTTC	CASSVANSVGRHNEQFF
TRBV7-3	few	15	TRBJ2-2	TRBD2	TGTGCCAGCAGCCCCGGGACTAGGGGAACCGGGGAGCTGTTTTTT	CASSPGTRGTGELFF
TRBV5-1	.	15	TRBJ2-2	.	TGCGCCAGCACCAGGGACAAGACGAACACCGGGGAGCTGTTTTTT	CASTRDKTNTGELFF
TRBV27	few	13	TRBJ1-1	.	TGTGCCAGCAGTTTAGAGGGGAACACTGAAGCTTTCTTT	CASSLEGNTEAFF
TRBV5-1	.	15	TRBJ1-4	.	TGCGCCAGCAGCCAATCAGGGGAAGTGAGTGAAAAACTGTTTTTT	CASSQSGEVSEKLFF